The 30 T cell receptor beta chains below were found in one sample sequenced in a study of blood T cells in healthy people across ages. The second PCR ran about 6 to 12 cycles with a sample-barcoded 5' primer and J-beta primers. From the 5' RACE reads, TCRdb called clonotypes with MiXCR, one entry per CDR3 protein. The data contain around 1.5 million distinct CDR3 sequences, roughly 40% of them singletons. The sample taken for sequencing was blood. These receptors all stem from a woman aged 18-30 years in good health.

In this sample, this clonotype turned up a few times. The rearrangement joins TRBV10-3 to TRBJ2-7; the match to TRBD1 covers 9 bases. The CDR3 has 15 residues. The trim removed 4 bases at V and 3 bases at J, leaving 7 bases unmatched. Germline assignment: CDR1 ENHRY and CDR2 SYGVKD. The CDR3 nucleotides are TGTGCCATCAGTGGCACAGGGGGCGCGATCTACGAGCAGTACTTC. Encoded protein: CAISGTGGAIYEQYF.

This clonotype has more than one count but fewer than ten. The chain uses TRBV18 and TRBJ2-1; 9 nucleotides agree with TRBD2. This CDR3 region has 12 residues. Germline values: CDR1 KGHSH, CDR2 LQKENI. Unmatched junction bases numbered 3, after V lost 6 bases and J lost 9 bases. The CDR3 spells CASSVLAGEQFF. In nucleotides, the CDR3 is TGTGCCAGCTCGGTACTAGCGGGTGAGCAGTTCTTC.

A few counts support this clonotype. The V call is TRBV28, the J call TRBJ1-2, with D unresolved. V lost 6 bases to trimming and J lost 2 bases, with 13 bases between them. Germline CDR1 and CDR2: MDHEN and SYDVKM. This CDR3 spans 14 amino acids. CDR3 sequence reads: CASSETGPNYGYTF. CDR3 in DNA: TGTGCCAGCAGCGAGACGGGCCCAAACTATGGCTACACCTTC.

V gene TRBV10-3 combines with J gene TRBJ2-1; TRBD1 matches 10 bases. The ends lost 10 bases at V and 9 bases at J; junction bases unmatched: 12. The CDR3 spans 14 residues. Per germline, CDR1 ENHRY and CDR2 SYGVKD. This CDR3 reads CATRGTGADGEQFF. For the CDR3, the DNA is TGTGCCACCAGAGGGACAGGGGCCGACGGTGAGCAGTTCTTC.

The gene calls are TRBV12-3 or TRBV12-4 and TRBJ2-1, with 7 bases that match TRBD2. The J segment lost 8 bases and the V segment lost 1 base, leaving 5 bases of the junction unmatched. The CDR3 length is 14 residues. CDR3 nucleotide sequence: TGTGCCAGCAGTTTAGGGGTAGCGGGCGATGAGCAGTTCTTC. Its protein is CASSLGVAGDEQFF.

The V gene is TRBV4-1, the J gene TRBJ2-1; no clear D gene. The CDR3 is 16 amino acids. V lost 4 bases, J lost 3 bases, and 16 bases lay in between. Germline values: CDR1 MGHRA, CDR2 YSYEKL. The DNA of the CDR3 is TGCGCCAGCAGCCCTCGTCCTTTTAAGGACTACAATGAGCAGTTCTTC. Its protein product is CASSPRPFKDYNEQFF.

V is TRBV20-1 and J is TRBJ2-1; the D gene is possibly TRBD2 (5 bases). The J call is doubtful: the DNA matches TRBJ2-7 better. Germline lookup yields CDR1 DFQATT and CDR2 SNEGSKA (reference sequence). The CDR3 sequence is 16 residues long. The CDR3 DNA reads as TGCAGTGCTAGAGATGAGGGCGGACGCTCCTACAATGAGCAGTACTTC. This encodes CSARDEGGRSYNEQYF.

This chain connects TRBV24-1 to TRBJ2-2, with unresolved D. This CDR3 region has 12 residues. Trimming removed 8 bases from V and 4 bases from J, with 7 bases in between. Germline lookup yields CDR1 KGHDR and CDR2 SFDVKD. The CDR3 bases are TGTGCCACCATCGCAGGCACCGGGGAGCTGTTTTTT. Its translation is CATIAGTGELFF.

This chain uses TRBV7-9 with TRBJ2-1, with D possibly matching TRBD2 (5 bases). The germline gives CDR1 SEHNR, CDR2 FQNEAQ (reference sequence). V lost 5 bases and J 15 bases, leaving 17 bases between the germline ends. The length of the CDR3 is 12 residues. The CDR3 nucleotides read TGTGCCAGCAGCCCGACCCGGACTGTCCTGTTCTTC. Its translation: CASSPTRTVLFF.

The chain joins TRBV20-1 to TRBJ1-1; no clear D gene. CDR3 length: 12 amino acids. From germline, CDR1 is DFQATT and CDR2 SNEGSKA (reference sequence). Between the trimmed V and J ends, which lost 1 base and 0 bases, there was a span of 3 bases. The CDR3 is CSARGMNTEAFF. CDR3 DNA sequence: TGCAGTGCTAGAGGCATGAACACTGAAGCTTTCTTT.

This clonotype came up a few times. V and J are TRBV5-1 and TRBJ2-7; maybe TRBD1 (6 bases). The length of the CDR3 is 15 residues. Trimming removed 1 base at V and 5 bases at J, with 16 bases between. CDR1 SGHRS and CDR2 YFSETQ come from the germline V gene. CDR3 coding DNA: TGCGCCAGCAGCTTGTCGGGACACCCAGTGGACGAGCAGTACTTC. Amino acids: CASSLSGHPVDEQYF.

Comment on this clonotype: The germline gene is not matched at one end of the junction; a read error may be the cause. CDR3 in amino acids: CANSQRLAGGLEETQYF. The CDR3 DNA follows: TGCGCCAACAGCCAGCGACTAGCGGGGGGGTTGGAAGAGACCCAGTACTTC. V is TRBV4-1 and J is TRBJ2-5; 14 bases map to TRBD2. The length of the CDR3 is 17 residues. The V gene's germline CDR1 is MGHRA and CDR2 YSYEKL.

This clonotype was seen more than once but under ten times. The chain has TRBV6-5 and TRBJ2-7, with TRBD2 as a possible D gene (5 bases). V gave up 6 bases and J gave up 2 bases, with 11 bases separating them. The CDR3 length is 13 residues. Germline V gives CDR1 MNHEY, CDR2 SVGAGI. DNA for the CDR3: TGTGCCAGCAGGGAGGAAAGTGCCTACGAGCAGTACTTC. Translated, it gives CASREESAYEQYF.

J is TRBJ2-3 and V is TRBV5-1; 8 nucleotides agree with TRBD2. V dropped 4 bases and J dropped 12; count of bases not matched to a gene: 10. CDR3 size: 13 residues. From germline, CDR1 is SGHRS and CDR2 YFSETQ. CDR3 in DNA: TGCGCCAGCAGCGCGGGGGGCACACAATTACAGTATTTT. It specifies CASSAGGTQLQYF.

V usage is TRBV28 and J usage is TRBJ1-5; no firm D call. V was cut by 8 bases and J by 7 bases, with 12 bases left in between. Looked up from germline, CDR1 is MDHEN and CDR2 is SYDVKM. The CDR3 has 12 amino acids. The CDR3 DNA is TGTGCCAGCGGCCGAACCAGCCAGCCCCAGCATTTT. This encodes CASGRTSQPQHF.

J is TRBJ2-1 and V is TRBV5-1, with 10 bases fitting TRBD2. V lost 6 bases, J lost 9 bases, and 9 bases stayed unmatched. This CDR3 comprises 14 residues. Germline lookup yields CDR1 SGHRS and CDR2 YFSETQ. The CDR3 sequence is CASTQREGLIEQFF. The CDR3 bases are TGCGCCAGCACTCAGCGGGAGGGCCTCATTGAGCAGTTCTTC.

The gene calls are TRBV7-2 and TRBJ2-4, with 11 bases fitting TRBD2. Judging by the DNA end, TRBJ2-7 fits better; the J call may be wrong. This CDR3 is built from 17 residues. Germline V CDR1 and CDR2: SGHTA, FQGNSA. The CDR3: CASSLRKTSGIGHEQYF. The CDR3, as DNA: TGTGCCAGCAGCTTACGAAAGACTAGCGGGATTGGCCACGAGCAGTACTTC.

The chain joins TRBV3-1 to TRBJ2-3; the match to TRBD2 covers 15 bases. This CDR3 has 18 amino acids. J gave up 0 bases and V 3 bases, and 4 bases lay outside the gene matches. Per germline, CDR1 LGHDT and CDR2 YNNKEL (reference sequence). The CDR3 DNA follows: TGTGCCAGCAGCCAGGGGACTAGCGGGGGGATCAGCACAGATACGCAGTATTTT. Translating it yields CASSQGTSGGISTDTQYF.

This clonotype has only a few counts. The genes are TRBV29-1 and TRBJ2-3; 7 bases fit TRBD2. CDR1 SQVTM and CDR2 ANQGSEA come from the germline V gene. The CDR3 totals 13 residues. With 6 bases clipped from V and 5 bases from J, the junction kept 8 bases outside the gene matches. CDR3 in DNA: TGCAGCGTGCTAGCGGCCCGATTAGATACGCAGTATTTT. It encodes CSVLAARLDTQYF.

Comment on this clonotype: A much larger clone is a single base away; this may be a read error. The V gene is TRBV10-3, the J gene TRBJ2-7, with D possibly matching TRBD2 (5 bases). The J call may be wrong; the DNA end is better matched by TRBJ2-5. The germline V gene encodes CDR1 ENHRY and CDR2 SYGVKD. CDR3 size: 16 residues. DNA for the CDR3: TGTGCCATCGGTGAGTCGAAAGGGCCGGGACAAGAGACCCAGTACTTC. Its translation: CAIGESKGPGQETQYF.

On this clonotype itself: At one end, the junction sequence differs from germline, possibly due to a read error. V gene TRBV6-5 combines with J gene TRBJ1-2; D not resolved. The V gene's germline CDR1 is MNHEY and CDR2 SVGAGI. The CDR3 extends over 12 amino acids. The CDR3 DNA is TGTGCCAGCAGAGGCCGTTCCTATGGCTGCACCTTC. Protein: CASRGRSYGCTF.

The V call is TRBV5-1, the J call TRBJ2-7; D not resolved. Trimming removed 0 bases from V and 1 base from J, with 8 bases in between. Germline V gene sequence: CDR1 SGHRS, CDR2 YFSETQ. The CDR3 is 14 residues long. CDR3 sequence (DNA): TGCGCCAGCAGCTTGGAGGCGGAATCCTACGAGCAGTACTTC. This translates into CASSLEAESYEQYF.

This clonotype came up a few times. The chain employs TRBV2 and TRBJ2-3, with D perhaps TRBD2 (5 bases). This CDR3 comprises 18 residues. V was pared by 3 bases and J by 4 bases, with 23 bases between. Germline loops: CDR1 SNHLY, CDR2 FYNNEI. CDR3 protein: CASSEAQRKIRISDTQYF. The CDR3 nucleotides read TGTGCCAGCAGTGAGGCGCAGCGGAAGATTAGGATTTCAGATACGCAGTATTTT.

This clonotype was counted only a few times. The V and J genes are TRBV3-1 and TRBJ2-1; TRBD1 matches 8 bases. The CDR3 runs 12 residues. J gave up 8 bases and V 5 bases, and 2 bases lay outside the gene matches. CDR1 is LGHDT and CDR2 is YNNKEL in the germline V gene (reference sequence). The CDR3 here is CASSYRGYEQFF. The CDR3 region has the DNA TGTGCCAGCAGCTACAGGGGGTATGAGCAGTTCTTC.

The CDR3 is CASSDIGNEQFF. The CDR3 nucleotides are TGTGCCAGCAGTGACATCGGGAATGAGCAGTTCTTC. The chain combines TRBV6-1 with TRBJ2-1; D gene unclear. This CDR3 is 12 amino acids long. V was clipped by 3 bases and J by 7 bases, with 7 bases between them. Germline V gives CDR1 MNHNS, CDR2 SASEGT.

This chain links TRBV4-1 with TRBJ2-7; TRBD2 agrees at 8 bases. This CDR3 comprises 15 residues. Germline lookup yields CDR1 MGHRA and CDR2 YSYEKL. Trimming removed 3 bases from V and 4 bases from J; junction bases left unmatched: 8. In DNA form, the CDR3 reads TGCGCCAGCAGCCAGGTCCTTAGCGGGGATTACGAGCAGTACTTC. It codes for CASSQVLSGDYEQYF.

CDR3 sequence (DNA): TGTGCCAGCAGTTGGACTAGCGGGGGGGCCATTCAGTACTTC. Translating gives CASSWTSGGAIQYF. The genes are TRBV6-2 or TRBV6-3 and TRBJ2-4; 15 bases are shared with TRBD2. The CDR3 sequence is 14 residues long. J lost 9 bases, V lost 4 bases, and 1 base had no gene match. CDR1 is MNHEY and CDR2 is SVGEGT in the germline V gene.

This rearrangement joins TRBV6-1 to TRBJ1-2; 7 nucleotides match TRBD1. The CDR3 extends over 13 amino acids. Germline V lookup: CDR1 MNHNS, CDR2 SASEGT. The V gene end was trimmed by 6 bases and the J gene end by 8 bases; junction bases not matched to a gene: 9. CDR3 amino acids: CASRGQAGGGYTF. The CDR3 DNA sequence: TGTGCCAGCAGAGGACAGGCGGGGGGCGGCTACACCTTC.

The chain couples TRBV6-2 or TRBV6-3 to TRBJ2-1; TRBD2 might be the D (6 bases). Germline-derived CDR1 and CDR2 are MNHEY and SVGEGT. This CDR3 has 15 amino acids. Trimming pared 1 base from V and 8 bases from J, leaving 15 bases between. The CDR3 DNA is TGTGCCAGCAGTTACTACCTAGCGACTCGGGATGAGCAGTTCTTC. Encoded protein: CASSYYLATRDEQFF.

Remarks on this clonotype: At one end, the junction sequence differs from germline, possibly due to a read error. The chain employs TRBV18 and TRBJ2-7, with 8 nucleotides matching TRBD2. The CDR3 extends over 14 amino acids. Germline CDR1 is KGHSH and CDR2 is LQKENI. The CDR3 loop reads CVSSPPGGSYEQYF. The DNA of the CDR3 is TGTGTCAGCTCACCACCGGGGGGGTCCTACGAGCAGTACTTC.